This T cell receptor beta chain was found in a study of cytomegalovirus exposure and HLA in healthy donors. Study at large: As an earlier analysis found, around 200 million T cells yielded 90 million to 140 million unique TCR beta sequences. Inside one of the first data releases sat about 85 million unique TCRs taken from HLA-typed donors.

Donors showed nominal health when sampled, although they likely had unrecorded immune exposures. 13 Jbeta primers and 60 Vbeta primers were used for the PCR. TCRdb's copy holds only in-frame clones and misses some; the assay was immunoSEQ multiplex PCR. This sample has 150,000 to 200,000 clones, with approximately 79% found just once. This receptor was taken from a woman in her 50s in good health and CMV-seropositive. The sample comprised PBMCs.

The CDR3 is CASSLAQNSPLHF. The CDR3 region has the DNA TGTGCCAGCAGCTTAGCGCAGAATTCACCCCTCCACTTT. The chain employs TRBV7-2 and TRBJ1-6; D remains unclear. Germline CDR1 is SGHTA and CDR2 is FQGNSA. V lost 0 bases and J 7 bases, leaving 4 bases between the germline ends. This CDR3 has 13 amino acids. Combining the CDR3 with reference TRBV7-2 and TRBJ1-6 gives the whole variable domain GAGVSQSPSNKVTEKGKDVELRCDPISGHTALYWYRQSLGQGLEFLIYFQGNSAPDKSGLPSDRFSAERTGGSVSTLTIQRTQQEDSAVYLCASSLAQNSPLHFGNGTRLTVT.